The entry below gives a single T cell receptor beta chain sequence along with its context. The target antigen is unknown. The sample belongs to a study of monozygotic twins with inflammatory bowel disease. Study-wide points: Twin pairs that were concordant did not differ from discordant pairs in repertoire similarity, possibly from limited power. Reduced clonotype sharing with other individuals was observed in IBD patients relative to healthy twins, especially with disease activity. A lone strong IBD-associated signal or clonotype found no support.

TCRdb reprocessed the 5' RACE reads and reports one entry per CDR3 protein, with no DNA. The record lists about 210,000 distinct CDR3 sequences, of which the ten most abundant hold around 1.5%. The germline V gene encodes CDR1 MGHRA and CDR2 YSYEKL. The CDR3 covers 14 residues. The sequenced material came from blood. The sequence was collected from a human donor with ulcerative colitis or Crohn's disease, or a healthy co-twin of an affected twin (not recorded which). The chain carries TRBV4-1 and TRBJ1-6. CDR3 amino acids: CASSQGTEPGPLHF.